What follows is one T cell receptor beta chain and its context. This record comes from a study of blood T cell repertoires in COVID-19. Per the original data handling: From reference gene primer amplification, estimates of nucleated cell counts were derived. Sequenced by immunoSEQ multiplex PCR; TCRdb stores in-frame clones only, minus some. V, J and clone size are those of that table, while D and trimming were read from the DNA. Counted here are 40,000 or so clones, roughly 85% occurring once; the ten biggest clones make up approximately 9.1%. Germline CDR1 is WNHNN and CDR2 is SYGVQD (reference sequence). V was trimmed by 2 bases and J by 0 bases, leaving 11 bases between them. The CDR3 is made up of 16 amino acids.

Sequencing was done on a sample of peripheral blood. The sequence was obtained from a human donor in a cohort sampled during active COVID-19. The rearrangement joins TRBV10-1 to TRBJ1-3; D not certain. The CDR3 bases are TGCGCCAGCAGTGAGCGGCGGTTTGGCTCTGGAAACACCATATATTTT. Translation gives CASSERRFGSGNTIYF.